These 5 T cell receptor beta chains originate from one sample sequenced in a study of CD8+ T cells in alopecia areata. Sequencing templates came from extracted RNA that was reverse transcribed into cDNA. Data came from immunoSEQ multiplex PCR; TCRdb stores just in-frame clones and leaves some out. Of 130,000 to 150,000 clones in the sample, about 47% were seen once. The specimen comprised CD4+ T cells sorted from blood, sampled at week 0. The receptor source for this set is a human donor with alopecia areata.

The chain is built from TRBV6-6 and TRBJ2-7, with a weak D call TRBD2 (6 bases). Germline V CDR1 and CDR2: MNHNY, SVGAGI (reference sequence). V was clipped by 7 bases and J by 2 bases, with 15 bases between them. The CDR3 has 14 amino acids. The CDR3 DNA reads TGTGCCAGCACCCCGGGAGCGGCAACCTACGAGCAGTACTTC. Its protein product is CASTPGAATYEQYF.

This clone was recorded a few times. The rearrangement links TRBV7-2 to TRBJ2-1; 7 bases agree with TRBD2. The V segment lost 4 bases and the J segment 6 bases; nucleotides outside the gene matches: 9. The CDR3 is 15 amino acids. CDR1 SGHTA and CDR2 FQGNSA come from the germline V gene. CDR3 region: CASSSWEGRSNEQFF. The CDR3 DNA reads TGTGCCAGCAGCTCGTGGGAGGGGAGAAGCAATGAGCAGTTCTTC.

V is TRBV5-1 and J is TRBJ2-5; D gene unclear. Germline V gives CDR1 SGHRS, CDR2 YFSETQ. This CDR3 has 11 amino acids. The V end lost 7 bases, the J end lost 5 bases, and 9 bases lay between the germline ends. The CDR3, as DNA: TGCGCCAGCCCGGGCCGGGAGACCCAGTACTTC. As protein: CASPGRETQYF.

The V call is TRBV7-9, the J call TRBJ2-1; D perhaps matches TRBD1 (6 bases). The V end was cut by 1 base, the J end by 6 bases, with 19 bases between. The CDR3 runs to 17 residues. The V gene's germline CDR1 is SEHNR and CDR2 FQNEAQ (reference sequence). CDR3 amino acids: CASSLVVGAQRPNEQFF. The CDR3 DNA reads as TGTGCCAGCAGCTTAGTGGTGGGGGCGCAAAGACCCAATGAGCAGTTCTTC.

This clone was seen a handful of times. The chain is built from TRBV6-5 and TRBJ2-7; TRBD2 might be the D (6 bases). V gave up 6 bases and J gave up 2 bases, with 17 bases separating them. This CDR3 has 15 residues. The germline V gene encodes CDR1 MNHEY and CDR2 SVGAGI. The CDR3 sequence: CASSPGGATPYEQYF. The CDR3 nucleotides are TGTGCCAGCAGCCCCGGAGGGGCGACCCCCTACGAGCAGTACTTC.